These 13 T cell receptor beta chains came from one sample sequenced in a study of radiotherapy plus CTLA-4 blockade in lung cancer. Profiled with immunoSEQ multiplex PCR; TCRdb holds only in-frame clones, not every one. This repertoire shows some 90,000 clones, 75% to 90% found once; its top ten account for 0.75% to 1%. Source: peripheral blood, taken from a patient treated with radiotherapy plus ipilimumab. The origin of the receptors is a human donor with non-small cell lung cancer who had stable disease on radiotherapy plus ipilimumab.

The chain recombines TRBV5-6 with TRBJ2-5; 9 nucleotides match TRBD1. The J call may be faulty, since TRBJ2-7 better matches the DNA end. This CDR3 has 12 amino acids. Germline CDR1 SGHDT, CDR2 YYEEEE. For the CDR3, the DNA is TGTGCCAGCAGCTCGACAGGGGGCGAGCAGTACTTC. Translating gives CASSSTGGEQYF.

The chain carries TRBV7-2 and TRBJ2-6; 7 bases map to TRBD1. Losses at the gene ends were 5 bases for V and 2 bases for J; bases not matched to a gene: 3. Germline V CDR1 and CDR2: SGHTA, FQGNSA. This CDR3 has 15 residues. CDR3 coding DNA: TGTGCCAGCAGCCAAGACAGGGCTGGGGCCAACGTCCTGACTTTC. Its protein is CASSQDRAGANVLTF.

V usage is TRBV2 and J usage is TRBJ2-5; D might be TRBD2 (5 bases). The germline V gene has CDR1 SNHLY and CDR2 FYNNEI. The V end lost 3 bases, the J end lost 5 bases, and 16 bases lay between the germline ends. The CDR3 spans 15 residues. This CDR3 reads CASSDRGYGRETQYF. CDR3 DNA: TGTGCCAGCAGTGATCGAGGGTATGGACGGGAGACCCAGTACTTC.

The chain is built from TRBV7-2 and TRBJ1-5; possibly TRBD1 for D (6 bases). V was trimmed by 2 bases and J by 1 base, leaving 15 bases between them. Germline V gene lookup returns CDR1 SGHTA and CDR2 FQGNSA. CDR3 size: 17 residues. The CDR3 DNA reads as TGTGCCAGCAGCTTATGGGGGCGGGGTGGAAGCAATCAGCCCCAGCATTTT. Its protein product is CASSLWGRGGSNQPQHF.

The chain uses TRBV28 and TRBJ2-1; D assignment may be TRBD1 or TRBD2 (6 bases each). The CDR3 covers 14 residues. Germline V gene data show CDR1 as MDHEN and CDR2 as SYDVKM. Trimming removed 8 bases at V and 6 bases at J, with 17 bases between. As DNA, the CDR3 is TGTGCCAGCCGAGGAGGGGGATGGAGCAATGAGCAGTTCTTC. This encodes CASRGGGWSNEQFF. Full variable domain (missing parts from reference TRBV28 and TRBJ2-1): DVKVTQSSRYLVKRTGEKVFLECVQDMDHENMFWYRQDPGLGLRLIYFSYDVKMKEKGDIPEGYSVSREKKERFSLILESASTNQTSMYLCASRGGGWSNEQFFGPGTRLTVL.

V gene TRBV6-1 combines with J gene TRBJ2-3; 8 nucleotides agree with TRBD2. Trimming at V came to 7 bases and at J to 7 bases, leaving 10 bases not matched to a gene. CDR1 and CDR2 from the germline V gene are MNHNS and SASEGT. The CDR3 is made up of 14 amino acids. For the CDR3, the DNA is TGTGCCAGCAACGAGCGGGGGAGCCCCTATACGCAGTATTTT. This codes for CASNERGSPYTQYF.

J is TRBJ2-3 and V is TRBV29-1; D is uncertain. Germline CDR1 SQVTM, CDR2 ANQGSEA. This CDR3 has 15 amino acids. V dropped 0 bases and J dropped 2 bases, with 12 bases sitting between them. CDR3 residues: CSVEDRASSTDTQYF. CDR3 coding DNA: TGCAGCGTTGAAGATCGGGCTTCATCCACAGATACGCAGTATTTT.

The chain combines TRBV4-1 with TRBJ2-7; TRBD1 matches at 10 bases. The CDR3 runs to 16 residues. With V trimmed by 4 bases and J by 5 bases, 11 bases remained unmatched. Germline loops: CDR1 MGHRA, CDR2 YSYEKL. The CDR3 DNA sequence: TGCGCCAGCAGCCTCACACGGGACAGGGGTTTACACGAGCAGTACTTC. This translates into CASSLTRDRGLHEQYF.

The chain employs TRBV19 and TRBJ1-5, with D possibly TRBD1 on 5 matching bases. Trimming shortened V by 7 bases and J by 2 bases, and 15 bases separated the two germline ends. From germline, CDR1 is LNHDA and CDR2 SQIVND (reference sequence). The length of the CDR3 is 15 residues. As DNA, the CDR3 is TGTGCCAGTAACTCGCAGGGCGTCGGCAATCAGCCCCAGCATTTT. Its translation: CASNSQGVGNQPQHF. Complete variable domain (other parts from reference TRBV19 and TRBJ1-5): DGGITQSPKYLFRKEGQNVTLSCEQNLNHDAMYWYRQDPGQGLRLIYYSQIVNDFQKGDIAEGYSVSREKKESFPLTVTSAQKNPTAFYLCASNSQGVGNQPQHFGDGTRLSIL.

This clone was detected only a few times. The V call is TRBV28, the J call TRBJ1-2, with 7 bases matching TRBD1. Trimming removed 1 base from V and 8 bases from J; junction bases left unmatched: 4. The CDR3 contains 13 residues. Germline CDR1 is MDHEN and CDR2 is SYDVKM. The CDR3 spells CASSLSTGRGYTF. The CDR3 DNA reads TGTGCCAGCAGTTTATCGACAGGGAGAGGCTACACCTTC.

The chain joins TRBV28 to TRBJ1-5; D is ambiguous. This CDR3 spans 14 amino acids. The germline gives CDR1 MDHEN, CDR2 SYDVKM. V lost 6 bases, J lost 5 bases, and 14 bases lay in between. The CDR3 protein is CASSSDGRYQPQHF. CDR3 coding DNA: TGTGCCAGCAGCTCTGACGGGAGATATCAGCCCCAGCATTTT. Full variable domain (remainder filled in from reference TRBV28 and TRBJ1-5): DVKVTQSSRYLVKRTGEKVFLECVQDMDHENMFWYRQDPGLGLRLIYFSYDVKMKEKGDIPEGYSVSREKKERFSLILESASTNQTSMYLCASSSDGRYQPQHFGDGTRLSIL.

DNA for the CDR3: TGTGCCAGCAGCTTCGGGGGCGGTTATGGCTACACCTTC. It encodes CASSFGGGYGYTF. The chain employs TRBV7-9 and TRBJ1-2; D perhaps matches TRBD1 (6 bases). The germline V and J ends were trimmed by 3 bases and 5 bases, with 10 bases remaining between them. The CDR3 is 13 residues long. From germline, CDR1 is SEHNR and CDR2 FQNEAQ (reference sequence).

The chain links TRBV6-1 to TRBJ1-3; D gene uncertain. V gave up 0 bases and J gave up 0 bases, with 6 bases separating them. Germline V CDR1 and CDR2: MNHNS, SASEGT. The CDR3 spans 15 residues. CDR3 DNA: TGTGCCAGCAGTGAAGCGCGGGGCTCTGGAAACACCATATATTTT. It translates to CASSEARGSGNTIYF.